The 19 T cell receptor beta chains below come from one sample, sequenced in a study of blood T cells in healthy people across ages. Using a J-beta primer mix together with a sample-barcoded 5' primer, a second PCR was run for about 6 to 12 cycles. From the 5' RACE reads, TCRdb called clonotypes with MiXCR, one entry per CDR3 protein. The sample includes 1.2 million to 1.5 million distinct CDR3 sequences, 59% seen only once; the top ten take about 6.3%. Sequenced input: blood. Receptors were obtained from a man aged 18 to 30 in good health.

The chain joins TRBV12-5 to TRBJ2-1, with 7 bases that match TRBD1. CDR1 and CDR2 (germline): LGHNT, FRNRAP. The J segment lost 3 bases and the V segment lost 5 bases, leaving 7 bases of the junction unmatched. The CDR3 is made up of 15 amino acids. In DNA, the CDR3 is TGTGCTAGTGGTGCAGGGGACAGCTTCTACAATGAGCAGTTCTTC. It codes for CASGAGDSFYNEQFF.

The rearrangement links TRBV4-3 to TRBJ1-1; 7 nucleotides align to TRBD1. Trimming took 0 bases from V and 5 from J; bases not matched to a gene: 9. The CDR3 is 16 residues long. Germline V gives CDR1 LGHNA, CDR2 YSLEER. The CDR3 protein is CASSQEWVQGGTEAFF. The CDR3, as DNA: TGCGCCAGCAGCCAAGAATGGGTCCAGGGGGGTACTGAAGCTTTCTTT.

The chain links TRBV11-2 to TRBJ1-2; D may be TRBD1 (6 bases). V lost 5 bases, J lost 0 bases, and 16 bases lay in between. Germline loops: CDR1 SGHAT, CDR2 FQNNGV. The CDR3 sequence is 16 residues long. CDR3 nucleotides: TGTGCCAGCAGCCCTTCGTGGGGGCTTCCTAACTATGGCTACACCTTC. As protein: CASSPSWGLPNYGYTF. Looking up the rest from reference TRBV11-2 and TRBJ1-2 gives the full variable domain: EAGVAQSPRYKIIEKRQSVAFWCNPISGHATLYWYQQILGQGPKLLIQFQNNGVVDDSQLPKDRFSAERLKGVDSTLKIQPAKLEDSAVYLCASSPSWGLPNYGYTFGSGTRLTVV.

The V and J genes are TRBV12-3 or TRBV12-4 and TRBJ2-5, with 11 bases matching TRBD1. Unmatched junction bases numbered 8, after V lost 6 bases and J lost 5 bases. CDR3 size: 15 residues. The CDR3: CASSSGQGELETQYF. CDR3 nucleotides: TGTGCCAGCAGCTCGGGACAGGGGGAGTTGGAGACCCAGTACTTC.

This clonotype appeared a few times. This chain connects TRBV20-1 to TRBJ1-1; D is unresolved. With 4 bases removed from V and 7 bases from J, the gap between germline ends came to 10 bases. The CDR3 totals 11 residues. CDR1 is DFQATT, CDR2 SNEGSKA, per germline (reference sequence). DNA of the CDR3: TGCAGTGCTACTGACCTGGTTGAAGCTTTCTTT. Protein sequence: CSATDLVEAFF.

This clonotype was counted a few times. Here the CDR3 DNA reads TGCGCCAGCAGCCAAGATCTACAGGGGAGATTAAATCAGCCCCAGCATTTT. This encodes CASSQDLQGRLNQPQHF. The chain recombines TRBV4-3 with TRBJ1-5, with 7 bases identical to TRBD1. Germline V CDR1 and CDR2: LGHNA, YSLEER. The CDR3 is 17 residues long. Germline trimming cut 0 bases from V and 4 bases from J; bases unmatched to any gene: 9.

V and J are TRBV6-2 or TRBV6-3 and TRBJ2-7; D is perhaps TRBD1 or TRBD2 (5 bases each). Trimming took off 6 bases at V and 7 bases at J, with 25 bases between the two ends. The CDR3 sequence is 16 residues long. CDR1 is MNHEY, CDR2 SVGEGT, per germline. The CDR3 coding sequence is TGTGCCAGCAGCCCTCTAGGGCGAGGGACGGGCAATGAGCAGTACTTC. Translated: CASSPLGRGTGNEQYF.

DNA of the CDR3: TGTGCCAGCAGCCCCCCCGGTCGGGAGAGGGATGAGCAGTTCTTC. It yields the protein CASSPPGRERDEQFF. The chain employs TRBV13 and TRBJ2-1, with D maybe TRBD2 (6 bases). CDR1 is PRHDT and CDR2 is FYEKMQ in the germline V gene (reference sequence). V dropped 5 bases and J dropped 8 bases, with 19 bases sitting between them. CDR3 size: 15 residues.

The chain has TRBV27 and TRBJ2-1; D tentatively reads TRBD1 or TRBD2 (7 bases each). The CDR3 loop spans 14 amino acids. The V gene lost 5 bases and the J gene lost 13 bases, with 21 bases spanning the gap. The V gene's germline CDR1 is MNHEY and CDR2 SMNVEV (reference sequence). The CDR3 bases are TGTGCCAGCAGTGCTACAGGGGCGGGAGAGACCCAGTTCTTC. Residues: CASSATGAGETQFF.

Remarks on this clonotype: One end of the junction is discordant with germline, which a read error may explain. This sequence joins TRBV29-1 and TRBJ2-7; no firm D call. Germline CDR1 SQVTM, CDR2 ANQGSEA. The CDR3 length is 12 residues. In DNA, the CDR3 is TGCAACGTTGTGCGCGACAAAGGCGAGCAGTACTTC. Its protein is CNVVRDKGEQYF.

The chain uses TRBV3-1 and TRBJ2-1; 9 bases align to TRBD1. This CDR3 is 19 amino acids long. Germline loops: CDR1 LGHDT, CDR2 YNNKEL (reference sequence). V shed 3 bases, J shed 5 bases, and the junction held 17 bases outside the gene matches. CDR3 region: CASSQTLGTGSSTNNEQFF. In nucleotides, the CDR3 is TGTGCCAGCAGCCAGACCTTAGGGACAGGGAGCTCTACAAACAATGAGCAGTTCTTC.

This clonotype has only one observation. The chain carries TRBV28 and TRBJ1-1; D unclear. The CDR3 spans 13 residues. In germline, CDR1 is MDHEN, CDR2 SYDVKM. V dropped 5 bases and J dropped 3 bases, with 10 bases sitting between them. CDR3 protein: CASSPPDYTEAFF. Here the CDR3 DNA reads TGTGCCAGCAGTCCCCCGGATTACACTGAAGCTTTCTTT. Drawing the rest from reference TRBV28 and TRBJ1-1, the complete variable domain is DVKVTQSSRYLVKRTGEKVFLECVQDMDHENMFWYRQDPGLGLRLIYFSYDVKMKEKGDIPEGYSVSREKKERFSLILESASTNQTSMYLCASSPPDYTEAFFGQGTRLTVV.

This clonotype came up once. J is TRBJ2-3 and V is TRBV6-4; D is uncertain. Germline V gene data show CDR1 as MRHNA and CDR2 as SNTAGT. This CDR3 spans 14 amino acids. Trimming took off 4 bases at V and 4 bases at J, with 12 bases between the two ends. The CDR3 sequence: CASSGTTDADTQYF. For the CDR3, the DNA is TGTGCCAGCAGTGGAACCACGGATGCAGATACGCAGTATTTT.

This clonotype was observed a single time. The rearrangement uses TRBV6-2 or TRBV6-3 and TRBJ1-6; D is unclear. The V and J ends lost 1 base and 4 bases respectively, with 11 bases between them. The CDR3 totals 16 residues. Germline-derived CDR1 and CDR2 are MNHEY and SVGEGT. The CDR3 protein is CASSYWDTGYNSPLHF. DNA of the CDR3: TGTGCCAGCAGTTACTGGGATACGGGATATAATTCACCCCTCCACTTT.

This chain links TRBV13 with TRBJ1-6, with 8 bases aligning to TRBD1. In germline, CDR1 is PRHDT, CDR2 FYEKMQ (reference sequence). The length of the CDR3 is 14 residues. The V gene end was trimmed by 5 bases and the J gene end by 10 bases; junction bases not matched to a gene: 7. The CDR3 DNA sequence: TGTGCCAGCAGCCTGGGACAGGATCTCTCACCCCTCCACTTT. This translates into CASSLGQDLSPLHF.

In nucleotides, the CDR3 is TGTGCCAGTCTAGGCCAGCCCCACGAGCAGTACTTC. It encodes CASLGQPHEQYF. V is TRBV28 and J is TRBJ2-4; D not certain. The J call may be faulty, since TRBJ2-7 better matches the DNA end. CDR3 size: 12 residues. The germline V gene has CDR1 MDHEN and CDR2 SYDVKM.

The gene calls are TRBV18 and TRBJ1-2; D is possibly TRBD1 (5 bases). CDR3 size: 13 residues. The ends were cut back, 3 bases at V and 6 bases at J, with 11 bases in the middle. Looked up from germline, CDR1 is KGHSH and CDR2 is LQKENI. CDR3 protein: CASSPPGQDGYTF. CDR3 bases: TGTGCCAGCTCACCCCCGGGGCAGGATGGCTACACCTTC. Using reference TRBV18 and TRBJ1-2 for the parts outside the CDR3, the full variable domain is NAGVMQNPRHLVRRRGQEARLRCSPMKGHSHVYWYRQLPEEGLKFMVYLQKENIIDESGMPKERFSAEFPKEGPSILRIQQVVRGDSAAYFCASSPPGQDGYTFGSGTRLTVV.

This clonotype was detected a few times. V gene TRBV7-8 combines with J gene TRBJ1-1; 7 bases agree with TRBD1. J was trimmed by 5 bases and V by 2 bases; bases with no gene match: 8. The germline gives CDR1 SGHVS, CDR2 FQNEAQ. This CDR3 has 15 residues. CDR3 protein: CASSLTKTGWTEAFF. The CDR3 DNA reads as TGTGCCAGCAGCTTAACCAAGACAGGGTGGACTGAAGCTTTCTTT.

This clonotype was seen just once. The DNA for the CDR3 is TGTGCCAGCAGCTCCACGGGTGACTCGGTTGAGACCCAGTACTTC. Encoded protein: CASSSTGDSVETQYF. This chain uses TRBV7-2 with TRBJ2-5; D is ambiguous. The CDR3 has 15 residues. Trimming took off 4 bases at V and 5 bases at J, with 17 bases between the two ends. Germline V gene sequence: CDR1 SGHTA, CDR2 FQGNSA.